This T cell receptor (beta chain) is from a study of T cells after yellow fever vaccination. This clonotype was recorded at least ten times. Template switching by 5'RACE produced TCR cDNA, adding a universal primer site and UMIs. From the 5' RACE reads, TCRdb called clonotypes with MiXCR, one entry per CDR3 protein. The sample consists of about 310,000 distinct CDR3 sequences, around 4% of them appearing once. V lost 0 bases and J 2 bases, leaving 9 bases between the germline ends. This CDR3 contains 15 residues. Germline CDR1 reads MNHEY; CDR2 reads SVGAGI. The source was PBMCs, collected on the day of the yellow fever booster vaccination. The clonotype was recovered from a man between 18 and 35 years old who received the YFV17D yellow fever vaccine. The V and J genes are TRBV6-5 and TRBJ2-3; D gene unclear. The CDR3 nucleotides are TGTGCCAGCAGTTACTCTCAAGGGAACACAGATACGCAGTATTTT. Translation: CASSYSQGNTDTQYF.